This T cell receptor beta chain was identified during a study of cytomegalovirus exposure and HLA in healthy donors. Study background: Early on, a data release was issued that held approximately 92 million unique TCRs from HLA-typed donors.

On this clone itself: What it binds is unknown.

The study, taken as a whole, reports: A reported reduction in N-insertions relative to the 666-donor mean was seen in an Asian-associated ancestry cluster in a later analysis. TCR beta V segments were, for the most part, productive about 87% or about 30% of the time in an earlier analysis.

CDR1 is MNHNY and CDR2 is SVGAGI in the germline V gene (reference sequence). The CDR3 is 13 amino acids. The trim removed 6 bases at V and 7 bases at J, leaving 7 bases unmatched. PCR amplification relied on 60 Vbeta primers (plus 13 Jbeta primers). This table comes from immunoSEQ multiplex PCR, and its TCRdb copy is limited to in-frame clones, with some not included. The repertoire holds about 110,000 clones, with 60% to 75% as singletons. The chain is built from TRBV6-6 and TRBJ2-3; TRBD1 matches 7 bases. Sequencing input: PBMCs. The sequence derives from a male donor in good health and CMV-seropositive. CDR3 loop: CASRNYRGNTQYF. The CDR3, as DNA: TGTGCCAGCAGGAATTACAGGGGAAATACGCAGTATTTT.